Sequencing of this T cell receptor (beta chain) was carried out in a study of cytomegalovirus exposure and HLA in healthy donors. Repertoires were generated with immunoSEQ multiplex PCR, while TCRdb's copy carries only in-frame clones and drops some. The sample holds approximately 300,000 clones, just over 85% seen once. Notes on the study in general: Many donors shared some public TCRs, even though most TCR sequences were rare.

Concerning this clone itself: Antigen unknown.

The CDR3 is made up of 15 amino acids. V shed 1 base and J shed 4 bases, with 13 bases lying between them. Germline CDR1 reads MNHEY; CDR2 reads SVGAGI. The J gene is TRBJ2-5, the V gene TRBV6-5; tentative D call: TRBD1 (5 bases). The sequence derives from a woman aged 18-29 years in good health and CMV-seronegative. The sample comprised PBMCs. CDR3 loop: CASSYFAGFPETQYF. For the CDR3, the DNA is TGTGCCAGCAGTTACTTCGCAGGGTTTCCAGAGACCCAGTACTTC.